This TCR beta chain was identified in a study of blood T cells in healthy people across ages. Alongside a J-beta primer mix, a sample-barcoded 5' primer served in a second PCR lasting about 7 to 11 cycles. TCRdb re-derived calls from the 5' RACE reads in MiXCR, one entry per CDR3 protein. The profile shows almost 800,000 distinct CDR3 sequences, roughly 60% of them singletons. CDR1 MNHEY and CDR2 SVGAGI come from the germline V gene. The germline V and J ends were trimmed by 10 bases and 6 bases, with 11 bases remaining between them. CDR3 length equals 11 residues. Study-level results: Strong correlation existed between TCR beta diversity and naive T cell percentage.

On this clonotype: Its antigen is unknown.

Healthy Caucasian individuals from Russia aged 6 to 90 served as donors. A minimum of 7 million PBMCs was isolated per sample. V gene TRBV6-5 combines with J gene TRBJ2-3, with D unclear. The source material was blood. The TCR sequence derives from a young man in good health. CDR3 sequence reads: CATLTVDTQYF. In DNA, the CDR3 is TGTGCCACCCTGACGGTTGATACGCAGTATTTT.